Following are 32 T cell receptor beta chains from one sample sequenced in a study of blood T cell repertoires in COVID-19. The protocol was immunoSEQ multiplex PCR, while the TCRdb copy is restricted to in-frame clones and leaves out a portion. The sample lists about 100,000 clones, 65% to 90% occurring once. Sequencing was performed on PBMCs or T cells enriched from blood (not recorded which). All receptors come from a woman aged 50 to 65 who had recovered from COVID-19.

V is TRBV19 and J is TRBJ2-7; TRBD1 is a possible D gene (7 bases). The CDR3 spans 16 residues. V dropped 3 bases and J dropped 1 base, with 16 bases sitting between them. Germline V gene data show CDR1 as LNHDA and CDR2 as SQIVND (reference sequence). CDR3 DNA: TGTGCCAGTAGTATTATGGTGCAGGGGGGATCCTACGAGCAGTACTTC. The encoded protein is CASSIMVQGGSYEQYF.

This clone has only a few counts. The chain uses TRBV25-1 and TRBJ2-3; the D is unclear. The germline V gene encodes CDR1 MGHDK and CDR2 SYGVNS. There are 14 residues in the CDR3. V was pared by 3 bases and J by 4 bases, with 11 bases between. Written as DNA, the CDR3 is TGTGCCAGCAGTGAGAACTCTAGGCCAGATACGCAGTATTTT. Residues: CASSENSRPDTQYF. The whole variable domain, remainder taken from reference TRBV25-1 and TRBJ2-3, is EADIYQTPRYLVIGTGKKITLECSQTMGHDKMYWYQQDPGMELHLIHYSYGVNSTEKGDLSSESTVSRIRTEHFPLTLESARPSHTSQYLCASSENSRPDTQYFGPGTRLTVL.

The chain has TRBV10-3 and TRBJ1-1; D is unclear. Trimming left V 6 bases short and J 3 bases short, with 14 bases between. Germline values: CDR1 ENHRY, CDR2 SYGVKD. The CDR3 contains 14 residues. CDR3 loop: CAIRPRPGDTEAFF. CDR3 in DNA: TGTGCCATCAGGCCCAGGCCCGGGGACACTGAAGCTTTCTTT.

The chain is built from TRBV15 and TRBJ2-7; the match to TRBD1 covers 12 bases. Trimming cost V 5 bases and J 4 bases; bases outside gene matches: 6. Germline values: CDR1 LNHNV, CDR2 YYDKDF (reference sequence). The CDR3 has 15 amino acids. The CDR3 DNA reads as TGTGCCACCAGCCACAAGGGACAGGGGGCTTACGAGCAGTACTTC. This gives the protein CATSHKGQGAYEQYF.

The CDR3 loop reads CASSFSGTSKLDTQYF. The CDR3 DNA follows: TGCGCCAGCAGCTTCTCCGGGACTAGCAAATTGGATACGCAGTATTTT. The gene calls are TRBV5-1 and TRBJ2-3, with 9 bases matching TRBD2. J lost 6 bases, V lost 2 bases, and 10 bases had no gene match. Germline CDR1 is SGHRS and CDR2 is YFSETQ. The CDR3 totals 16 residues. The full variable domain, completed using reference TRBV5-1 and TRBJ2-3, is KAGVTQTPRYLIKTRGQQVTLSCSPISGHRSVSWYQQTPGQGLQFLFEYFSETQRNKGNFPGRFSGRQFSNSRSEMNVSTLELGDSALYLCASSFSGTSKLDTQYFGPGTRLTVL.

The genes are TRBV6-5 and TRBJ1-5; 7 bases align to TRBD1. This CDR3 is 12 amino acids long. Germline CDR1 is MNHEY and CDR2 is SVGAGI. Trimming removed 6 bases from V and 5 bases from J; junction bases left unmatched: 1. CDR3 DNA: TGTGCCAGCAGGACAGGGTATCAGCCCCAGCATTTT. As protein: CASRTGYQPQHF.

The rearrangement links TRBV28 to TRBJ1-3, with TRBD1 as a possible D gene (5 bases). The CDR3 is 15 amino acids. Trimming stripped 7 bases from V and 1 base from J, with 14 bases between. Germline V CDR1 and CDR2: MDHEN, SYDVKM. The CDR3 region has the DNA TGTGCCAGCATCCCCTGGGGGGAATCTGGAAACACCATATATTTT. Translating it yields CASIPWGESGNTIYF.

The chain employs TRBV5-8 and TRBJ2-7; weak D call: TRBD1 (6 bases). Germline CDR1 SGHTS, CDR2 YDEGEE. There are 15 residues in the CDR3. V lost 0 bases, J lost 2 bases, and 12 bases lay in between. As DNA, the CDR3 is TGTGCCAGCAGCTTGGTGGGGGACACTGCCTACGAGCAGTACTTC. It yields the protein CASSLVGDTAYEQYF.

The chain carries TRBV5-1 and TRBJ1-1; TRBD1 is a possible D gene (6 bases). Trimming cost V 2 bases and J 5 bases, with 19 bases left between them. The CDR3 length is 16 residues. From germline, CDR1 is SGHRS and CDR2 YFSETQ. The DNA for the CDR3 is TGCGCCAGCAGCTTAAGTCCCCAGGGGCGAGGAACTGAAGCTTTCTTT. Protein: CASSLSPQGRGTEAFF.

V and J are TRBV19 and TRBJ1-1; 10 nucleotides match TRBD1. CDR1 LNHDA and CDR2 SQIVND come from the germline V gene (reference sequence). V shed 0 bases, J shed 3 bases, and the junction held 7 bases outside the gene matches. The CDR3 runs to 17 residues. CDR3 amino acids: CASSIDGTGAYYTEAFF. CDR3 DNA sequence: TGTGCCAGTAGTATAGATGGGACAGGGGCCTATTACACTGAAGCTTTCTTT.

This clone was counted once. The chain recombines TRBV28 with TRBJ1-1; 11 bases are shared with TRBD1. The junction had 9 bases not matched to a gene; V was cut back by 2 bases and J by 7 bases. The CDR3 is 16 residues long. The germline gives CDR1 MDHEN, CDR2 SYDVKM. CDR3 sequence reads: CASSLKEDRGLDEAFF. The CDR3 bases are TGTGCCAGCAGTTTAAAGGAGGACAGGGGGCTTGATGAAGCTTTCTTT.

The V gene is TRBV7-9, the J gene TRBJ1-3; 11 positions agree with TRBD1. This CDR3 region has 16 residues. Germline V gene sequence: CDR1 SEHNR, CDR2 FQNEAQ (reference sequence). With V trimmed by 5 bases and J by 4 bases, 7 bases remained unmatched. As DNA, the CDR3 is TGTGCCAGCAGCCCGGACAGGGGGCTCGCGGGAAACACCATATATTTT. Protein product: CASSPDRGLAGNTIYF.

The chain is built from TRBV4-1 and TRBJ2-1; 9 bases line up with TRBD1. Germline V lookup: CDR1 MGHRA, CDR2 YSYEKL. The CDR3 contains 16 residues. The V segment lost 2 bases and the J segment 0 bases; nucleotides outside the gene matches: 2. CDR3 protein: CASSQQTGGSYNEQFF. CDR3 nucleotides: TGCGCCAGCAGCCAACAGACAGGGGGCTCCTACAATGAGCAGTTCTTC.

This clone was observed a handful of times. This chain uses TRBV9 with TRBJ2-3; 9 bases are a match to TRBD1. Germline CDR1 SGDLS, CDR2 YYNGEE. V was pared by 4 bases and J by 3 bases, with 12 bases of the junction left unmatched. The CDR3 extends over 17 amino acids. CDR3 sequence reads: CASSPRQGGWGTDTQYF. The CDR3 bases are TGTGCCAGCAGCCCGAGACAGGGGGGGTGGGGAACAGATACGCAGTATTTT.

The chain is built from TRBV5-4 and TRBJ2-7, with D hard to call. Germline V lookup: CDR1 SGHNT, CDR2 YYREEE (reference sequence). Trimming stripped 5 bases from V and 6 bases from J, with 18 bases between. The CDR3 runs 14 residues. CDR3 loop: CASRTASGDGEQYF. DNA of the CDR3: TGTGCCAGCAGAACTGCCTCCGGAGACGGCGAGCAGTACTTC. The whole variable domain, filled in from reference TRBV5-4 and TRBJ2-7, reads ETGVTQSPTHLIKTRGQQVTLRCSSQSGHNTVSWYQQALGQGPQFIFQYYREEENGRGNFPPRFSGLQFPNYSSELNVNALELDDSALYLCASRTASGDGEQYFGPGTRLTVT.

This sequence joins TRBV29-1 and TRBJ2-7; unclear D gene. Germline lookup yields CDR1 SQVTM and CDR2 ANQGSEA. The CDR3 runs 13 residues. Trimming cost V 1 base and J 6 bases, with 13 bases left between them. CDR3 amino acids: CSVEGGSLSEQYF. The CDR3 DNA sequence: TGCAGCGTTGAAGGCGGTTCCTTGTCCGAGCAGTACTTC.

CDR3 DNA sequence: TGCGCCAGCAGCTTTACTAGCCATGCCGGGGAGCTGTTTTTT. Its translation: CASSFTSHAGELFF. The chain joins TRBV5-1 to TRBJ2-2; tentatively, D is TRBD2 (6 bases). The CDR3 totals 14 residues. The germline CDR1 and CDR2 sequences are SGHRS and YFSETQ. V was trimmed by 2 bases and J by 6 bases, leaving 11 bases between them. The full variable domain, completed using reference TRBV5-1 and TRBJ2-2, is KAGVTQTPRYLIKTRGQQVTLSCSPISGHRSVSWYQQTPGQGLQFLFEYFSETQRNKGNFPGRFSGRQFSNSRSEMNVSTLELGDSALYLCASSFTSHAGELFFGEGSRLTVL.

The rearrangement uses TRBV5-1 and TRBJ2-7, with 10 bases aligning to TRBD2. Germline CDR1 and CDR2: SGHRS and YFSETQ. CDR3 size: 14 residues. The ends lost 4 bases at V and 3 bases at J; junction bases unmatched: 4. The CDR3 DNA is TGCGCCAGCAGCCCAGGACTAGCGGTCTACGAGCAGTACTTC. It translates to CASSPGLAVYEQYF.

V gene TRBV24-1 combines with J gene TRBJ2-7; 7 bases are a match to TRBD1. This CDR3 spans 13 amino acids. From germline, CDR1 is KGHDR and CDR2 SFDVKD. After removal of 5 bases from V and 3 bases from J, the junction contained 3 bases not matched to a gene. This CDR3 is CATSGRDSYEQYF. In DNA, the CDR3 is TGTGCCACCAGTGGCCGGGACAGCTACGAGCAGTACTTC.

This chain links TRBV7-3 with TRBJ2-1; 8 bases match TRBD2. This CDR3 comprises 18 residues. Germline V CDR1 and CDR2: SGHTA, FQGTGA. V was clipped by 0 bases and J by 2 bases; unmatched bases: 9. The CDR3 bases are TGTGCCAGCAGCTTAACGCCATTCGCGGGGGGCGCCTACAATGAGCAGTTCTTC. Translation gives CASSLTPFAGGAYNEQFF.

The chain has TRBV18 and TRBJ1-5, with 7 bases identical to TRBD1. In germline, CDR1 is KGHSH, CDR2 LQKENI. The CDR3 runs to 17 residues. After removal of 1 base from V and 2 bases from J, the junction contained 8 bases not matched to a gene. CDR3 residues: CASSPQGAVSGNQPQHF. CDR3 sequence (DNA): TGTGCCAGCTCACCACAGGGGGCGGTCTCGGGCAATCAGCCCCAGCATTTT.

The V call is TRBV6-4, the J call TRBJ1-1; maybe TRBD1 (6 bases). Between the trimmed V and J ends, which lost 8 bases and 0 bases, there was a span of 13 bases. This CDR3 contains 14 residues. Germline CDR1 MRHNA, CDR2 SNTAGT. CDR3 nucleotide sequence: TGTGCCAGCCCTGAGGGACAAATGAACACTGAAGCTTTCTTT. This sequence encodes CASPEGQMNTEAFF.

V gene TRBV5-1 combines with J gene TRBJ2-3; possible D gene TRBD1, 6 bases. Trimming cost V 3 bases and J 2 bases, with 13 bases left between them. The CDR3 covers 15 residues. CDR1 and CDR2 (germline): SGHRS, YFSETQ. Here the CDR3 reads CASSSGQTITDTQYF. Here the CDR3 DNA reads TGCGCCAGCAGCTCCGGACAGACAATCACAGATACGCAGTATTTT.

This chain connects TRBV9 to TRBJ1-1; D remains unclear. The CDR3 sequence is 14 residues long. Looked up from germline, CDR1 is SGDLS and CDR2 is YYNGEE. Trimming removed 3 bases at V and 7 bases at J, with 16 bases between. The chain's CDR3 is CASSALPGWVEAFF. The DNA of the CDR3 is TGTGCCAGCAGCGCCCTCCCCGGGTGGGTTGAAGCTTTCTTT. The full variable domain, completed using reference TRBV9 and TRBJ1-1, is DSGVTQTPKHLITATGQRVTLRCSPRSGDLSVYWYQQSLDQGLQFLIQYYNGEERAKGNILERFSAQQFPDLHSELNLSSLELGDSALYFCASSALPGWVEAFFGQGTRLTVV.

CDR3 amino acids: CASSLNWAGEQFF. In DNA form, the CDR3 reads TGTGCCAGCAGCTTAAACTGGGCGGGGGAGCAGTTCTTC. The rearrangement joins TRBV11-3 to TRBJ2-1, with a weak D call TRBD2 (6 bases). The V gene's germline CDR1 is SGHNT and CDR2 YENEEA. This CDR3 has 13 residues. V was cut by 2 bases and J by 10 bases, with 12 bases left in between.

The V gene is TRBV6-1, the J gene TRBJ1-2; D is unclear. Germline-derived CDR1 and CDR2 are MNHNS and SASEGT. This CDR3 has 13 amino acids. V lost 2 bases and J 4 bases, leaving 8 bases between the germline ends. The CDR3 reads CASSEFFVYGYTF. In DNA, the CDR3 is TGTGCCAGCAGTGAATTCTTCGTCTATGGCTACACCTTC.

V gene TRBV28 combines with J gene TRBJ1-3; 8 bases align to TRBD1. Unmatched junction bases numbered 6, after V lost 5 bases and J lost 0 bases. Germline CDR1 is MDHEN and CDR2 is SYDVKM. This CDR3 contains 16 residues. The CDR3 reads CASSTTGGPSGNTIYF. CDR3 sequence (DNA): TGTGCCAGCAGTACAACAGGGGGTCCCTCTGGAAACACCATATATTTT. Full variable domain (remainder filled in from reference TRBV28 and TRBJ1-3): DVKVTQSSRYLVKRTGEKVFLECVQDMDHENMFWYRQDPGLGLRLIYFSYDVKMKEKGDIPEGYSVSREKKERFSLILESASTNQTSMYLCASSTTGGPSGNTIYFGEGSWLTVV.

As regards this clone: This same CDR3 is encoded by further DNA sequences in the sample. CDR3 amino acids: CASSPQGWETQYF. The CDR3 region has the DNA TGCGCCAGCAGCCCGCAGGGCTGGGAGACCCAGTACTTC. This chain joins TRBV5-1 and TRBJ2-5; TRBD1 might be the D (5 bases). CDR1 SGHRS and CDR2 YFSETQ come from the germline V gene. V dropped 4 bases and J dropped 5 bases, with 12 bases sitting between them. CDR3 length equals 13 residues.

The chain carries TRBV9 and TRBJ2-1, with a possible D match to TRBD2 (6 bases). Trimming cost V 0 bases and J 0 bases, with 10 bases left between them. Germline V gives CDR1 SGDLS, CDR2 YYNGEE. This CDR3 comprises 16 residues. DNA of the CDR3: TGTGCCAGCAGCGTAGACTCGCGGGGCTCCTACAATGAGCAGTTCTTC. Translated: CASSVDSRGSYNEQFF. Variable domain in full (rest from reference TRBV9 and TRBJ2-1): DSGVTQTPKHLITATGQRVTLRCSPRSGDLSVYWYQQSLDQGLQFLIQYYNGEERAKGNILERFSAQQFPDLHSELNLSSLELGDSALYFCASSVDSRGSYNEQFFGPGTRLTVL.

J is TRBJ2-2 and V is TRBV5-1; 11 bases line up with TRBD2. Germline CDR1 reads SGHRS; CDR2 reads YFSETQ. This CDR3 region has 23 residues. J gave up 3 bases and V 1 base, and 23 bases lay outside the gene matches. CDR3 nucleotide sequence: TGCGCCAGCAGCTTGTTACCTACAAGACTTGGCGGACTAGCGGGCCGAGACACCGGGGAGCTGTTTTTT. This translates into CASSLLPTRLGGLAGRDTGELFF. The entire variable domain, with the rest obtained from reference TRBV5-1 and TRBJ2-2, is as follows: KAGVTQTPRYLIKTRGQQVTLSCSPISGHRSVSWYQQTPGQGLQFLFEYFSETQRNKGNFPGRFSGRQFSNSRSEMNVSTLELGDSALYLCASSLLPTRLGGLAGRDTGELFFGEGSRLTVL.

The chain is built from TRBV30 and TRBJ1-1; D possibly corresponds to TRBD1 (6 bases). There are 13 residues in the CDR3. The germline V gene has CDR1 GTSNPN and CDR2 SVGIG (reference sequence). Trimming removed 4 bases from V and 3 bases from J, with 12 bases in between. The CDR3 spells CAWTRDIDTEAFF. The CDR3 nucleotides are TGTGCCTGGACCCGGGACATCGACACTGAAGCTTTCTTT.

The chain couples TRBV7-9 to TRBJ2-3, with D possibly being TRBD2 (6 bases). The ends were cut back, 4 bases at V and 6 bases at J, with 14 bases in the middle. Germline CDR1 is SEHNR and CDR2 is FQNEAQ (reference sequence). This CDR3 spans 14 amino acids. CDR3 coding DNA: TGTGCCAGCAGCTCCGCGGAGGGCTGGGATACGCAGTATTTT. Its protein product is CASSSAEGWDTQYF.